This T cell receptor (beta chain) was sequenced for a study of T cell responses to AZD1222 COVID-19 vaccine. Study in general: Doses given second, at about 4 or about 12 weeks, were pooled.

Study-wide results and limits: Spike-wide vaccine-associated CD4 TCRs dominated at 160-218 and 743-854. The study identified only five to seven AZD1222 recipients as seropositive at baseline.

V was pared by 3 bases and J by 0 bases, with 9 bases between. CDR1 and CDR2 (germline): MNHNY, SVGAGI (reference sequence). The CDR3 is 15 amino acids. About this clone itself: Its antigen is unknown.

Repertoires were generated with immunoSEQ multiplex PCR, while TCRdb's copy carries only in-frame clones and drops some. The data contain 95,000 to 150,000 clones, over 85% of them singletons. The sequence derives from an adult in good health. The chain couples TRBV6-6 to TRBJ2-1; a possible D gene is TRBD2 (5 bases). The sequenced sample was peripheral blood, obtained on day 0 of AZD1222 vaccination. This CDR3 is CASSYEGGSYNEQFF. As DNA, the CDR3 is TGTGCCAGCAGTTATGAGGGTGGCTCCTACAATGAGCAGTTCTTC.